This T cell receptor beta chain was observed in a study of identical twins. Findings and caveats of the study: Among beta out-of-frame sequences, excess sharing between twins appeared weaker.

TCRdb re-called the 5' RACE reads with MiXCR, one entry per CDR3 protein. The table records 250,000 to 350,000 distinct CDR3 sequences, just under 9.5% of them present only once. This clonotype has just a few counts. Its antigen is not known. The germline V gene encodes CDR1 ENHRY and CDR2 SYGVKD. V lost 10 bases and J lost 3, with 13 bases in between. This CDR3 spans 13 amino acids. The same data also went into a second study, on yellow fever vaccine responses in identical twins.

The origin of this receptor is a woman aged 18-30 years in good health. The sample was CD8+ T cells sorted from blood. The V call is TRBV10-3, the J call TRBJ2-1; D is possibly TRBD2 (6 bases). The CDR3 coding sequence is TGTGCCACCGCAGTGGACTACTACAATGAGCAGTTCTTC. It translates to CATAVDYYNEQFF.